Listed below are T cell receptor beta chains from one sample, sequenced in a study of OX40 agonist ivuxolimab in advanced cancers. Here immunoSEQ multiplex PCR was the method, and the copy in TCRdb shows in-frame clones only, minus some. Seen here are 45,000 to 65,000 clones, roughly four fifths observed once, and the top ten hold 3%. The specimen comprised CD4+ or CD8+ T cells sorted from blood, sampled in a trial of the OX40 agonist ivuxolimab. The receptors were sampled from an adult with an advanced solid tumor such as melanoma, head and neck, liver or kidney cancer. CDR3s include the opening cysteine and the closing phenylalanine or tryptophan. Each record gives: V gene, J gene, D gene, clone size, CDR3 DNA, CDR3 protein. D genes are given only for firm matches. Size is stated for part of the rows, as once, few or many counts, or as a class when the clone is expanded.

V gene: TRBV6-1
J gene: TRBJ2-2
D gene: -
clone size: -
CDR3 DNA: TGTGCCAGCAGTTCGGGGAGGAACACCGGGGAGCTGTTTTTT
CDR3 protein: CASSSGRNTGELFF

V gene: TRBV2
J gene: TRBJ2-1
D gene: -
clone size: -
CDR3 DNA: TGTGCCAGCAGGGCGGGCACCTACAATGAGCAGTTCTTC
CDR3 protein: CASRAGTYNEQFF

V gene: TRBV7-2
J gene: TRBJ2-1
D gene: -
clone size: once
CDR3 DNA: TGTGCCAGCAGCTTAGCGGTTTGGGGGGCCCCGTACAATGAGCAGTTCTTC
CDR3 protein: CASSLAVWGAPYNEQFF

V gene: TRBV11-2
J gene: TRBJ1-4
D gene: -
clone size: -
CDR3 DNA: TGTGCCAGCAGCCTCCAAAGGGGCCGTAATGAAAAACTGTTTTTT
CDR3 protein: CASSLQRGRNEKLFF

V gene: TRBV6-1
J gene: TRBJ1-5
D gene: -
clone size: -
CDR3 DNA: TGTGCCAGCAGTGAAATGGGGGGCGGGCAACCCCAGCATTTT
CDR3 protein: CASSEMGGGQPQHF

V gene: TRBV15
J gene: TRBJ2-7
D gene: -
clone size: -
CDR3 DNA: TGTGCCACCAGCAGAGCGGCAGGGTCCTACGAGCAGTACTTC
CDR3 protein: CATSRAAGSYEQYF

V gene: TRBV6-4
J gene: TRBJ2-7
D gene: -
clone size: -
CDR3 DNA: TGTGCCAGCAGTGACTCGAGGTGTCTGGCCAGGAGGGGCTACGAGCAGTACTTC
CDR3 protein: CASSDSRCLARRGYEQYF

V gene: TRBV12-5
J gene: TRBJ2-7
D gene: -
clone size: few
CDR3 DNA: TGTGCTAGTGGCCGCGGGTACGAGCAGTACTTC
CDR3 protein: CASGRGYEQYF

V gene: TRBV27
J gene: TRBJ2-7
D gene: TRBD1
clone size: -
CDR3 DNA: TGTGCCAGCAGCTCTCGCCTCCAGACAGGGGGCTCCTACGAGCAGTACTTC
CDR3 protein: CASSSRLQTGGSYEQYF

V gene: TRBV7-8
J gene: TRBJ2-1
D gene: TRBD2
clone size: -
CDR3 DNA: TGTGCCAGCAGCTCCCGACGACTAGCGGGGAATTACAATGAGCAGTTCTTC
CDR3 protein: CASSSRRLAGNYNEQFF

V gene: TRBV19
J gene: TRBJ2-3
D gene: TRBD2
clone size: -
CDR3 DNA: TGTGCCAGTAGTACGGGACTAGCAAACACAGATACGCAGTATTTT
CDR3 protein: CASSTGLANTDTQYF

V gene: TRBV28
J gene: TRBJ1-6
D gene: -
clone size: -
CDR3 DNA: TGTGCCAGCAGCCCGGATTCGGGCTATAATTCACCCCTCCACTTT
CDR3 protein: CASSPDSGYNSPLHF

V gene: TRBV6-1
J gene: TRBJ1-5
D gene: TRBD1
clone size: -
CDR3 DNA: TGTGCCAGCAGTGAAGCTCCGACAGGGTCTCAGCCCCAGCATTTT
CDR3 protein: CASSEAPTGSQPQHF

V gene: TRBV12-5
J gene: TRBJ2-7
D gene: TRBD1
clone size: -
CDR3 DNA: TGTGCCTCCGGACAGGGCAACTCCTACGAGCAGTACTTC
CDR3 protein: CASGQGNSYEQYF

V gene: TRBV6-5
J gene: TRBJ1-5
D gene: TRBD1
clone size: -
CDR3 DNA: TGTGCCAGCAGGGGGACAGGGCCTAATCAGCCCCAGCATTTT
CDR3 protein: CASRGTGPNQPQHF

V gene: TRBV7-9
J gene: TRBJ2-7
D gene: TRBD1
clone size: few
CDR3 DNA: TGTGCCAGCAGCCACAGGGGGCGCGGATCCTACGAGCAGTACTTC
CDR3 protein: CASSHRGRGSYEQYF

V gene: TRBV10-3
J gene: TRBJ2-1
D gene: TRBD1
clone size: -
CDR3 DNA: TGTGCCACCTCCGGGACAGGGGGGAATGAGCAGTTCTTC
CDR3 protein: CATSGTGGNEQFF

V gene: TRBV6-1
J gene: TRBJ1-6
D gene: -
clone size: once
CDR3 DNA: TGTGCCAGCAGTGCGGGGGCGAGTAATAATTCACCCCTCCACTTT
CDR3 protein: CASSAGASNNSPLHF

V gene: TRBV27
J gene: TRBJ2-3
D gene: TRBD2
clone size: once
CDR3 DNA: TGTGCCAGCAGTCTCCCCCGGGCTAGCGGGGGGCCACCAACTAGCACAGATACGCAGTATTTT
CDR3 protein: CASSLPRASGGPPTSTDTQYF

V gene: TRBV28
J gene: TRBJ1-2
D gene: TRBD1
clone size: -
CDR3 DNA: TGTGCCAGCAGGGCCGCGTCACAGGGGCTGAGGTATGGCTACACCTTC
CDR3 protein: CASRAASQGLRYGYTF

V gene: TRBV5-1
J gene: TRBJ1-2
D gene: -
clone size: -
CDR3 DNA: TGCGCCAGCAGCGAGGACAGCAACTATGGCTACACCTTC
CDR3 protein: CASSEDSNYGYTF

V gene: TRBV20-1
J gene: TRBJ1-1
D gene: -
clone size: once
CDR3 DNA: TGCAGTGCTAGGCGGGACACTGAAGCTTTCTTT
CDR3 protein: CSARRDTEAFF

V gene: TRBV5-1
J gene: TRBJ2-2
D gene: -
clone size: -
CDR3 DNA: TGCGCCAGCAGCCGGGACAGCGGGGACACCGGGGAGCTGTTTTTT
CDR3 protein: CASSRDSGDTGELFF

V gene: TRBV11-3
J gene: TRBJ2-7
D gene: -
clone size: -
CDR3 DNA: TGTGCCAGCAGCTTGGGGGTGCAGGGCGGCTACGAGCAGTACTTC
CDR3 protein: CASSLGVQGGYEQYF

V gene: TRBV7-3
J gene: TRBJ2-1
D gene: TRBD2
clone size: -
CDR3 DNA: TGTGCCAGCAGCCCAATGGGTCGCGGGGGGGCTGGAAATGAGCAGTTCTTC
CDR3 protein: CASSPMGRGGAGNEQFF

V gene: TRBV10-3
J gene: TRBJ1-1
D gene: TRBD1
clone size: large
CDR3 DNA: TGTGCCATCAGTACCCCGGGACAGGGGAACACTGAAGCTTTCTTT
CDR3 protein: CAISTPGQGNTEAFF

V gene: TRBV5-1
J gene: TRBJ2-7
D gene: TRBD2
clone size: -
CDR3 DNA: TGCGCCAGCAGCTTGGATCTAGCGGGGGGACTGCTATCCTACGAGCAGTACTTC
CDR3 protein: CASSLDLAGGLLSYEQYF

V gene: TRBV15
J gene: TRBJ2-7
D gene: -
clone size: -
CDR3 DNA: TGTGCCACCAGCCGCCCGGGCCCCAACGCCTACGAGCAGTACTTC
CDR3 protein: CATSRPGPNAYEQYF

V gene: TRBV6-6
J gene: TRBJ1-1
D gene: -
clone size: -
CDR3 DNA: TGTGCCAGCAGTTACCATAGCAGGGGAAACTCTGAAGCTTTCTTT
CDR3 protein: CASSYHSRGNSEAFF

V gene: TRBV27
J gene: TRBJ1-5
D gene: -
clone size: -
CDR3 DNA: TGTGCCAGCATTTTATTATCTAATAGCAATCAGCCCCAGCATTTT
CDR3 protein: CASILLSNSNQPQHF

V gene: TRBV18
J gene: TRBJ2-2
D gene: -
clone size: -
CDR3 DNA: TGTGCCAGCTCACCCAGGGGGAACACCGGGGAGCTGTTTTTT
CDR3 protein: CASSPRGNTGELFF

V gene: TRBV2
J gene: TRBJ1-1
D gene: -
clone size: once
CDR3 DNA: TGTGCCAGCAGTGAAGGGCCCCTAGGGGTGTACACTGAAGCTTTCTTT
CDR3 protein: CASSEGPLGVYTEAFF

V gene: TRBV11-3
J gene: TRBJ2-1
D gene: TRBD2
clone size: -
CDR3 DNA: TGTGCCAGCAGCTTAGTCGGACGCGGGAGGGGTGAGCAGTTCTTC
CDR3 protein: CASSLVGRGRGEQFF

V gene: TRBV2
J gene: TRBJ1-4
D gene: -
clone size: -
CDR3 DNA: TGTGCCAGCAAGCGGGACGGAACAACTAATGAAAAACTGTTTTTT
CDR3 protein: CASKRDGTTNEKLFF

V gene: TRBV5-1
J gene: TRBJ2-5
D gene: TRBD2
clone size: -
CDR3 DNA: TGCGCCAGCAGCTTAACCACTAGCGGGGGTTCTGAGACCCAGTACTTC
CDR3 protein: CASSLTTSGGSETQYF

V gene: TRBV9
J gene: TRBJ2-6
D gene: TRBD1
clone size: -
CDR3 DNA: TGTGCCAGCAGCGTAGCTGTCCGGGACAGGGCCTCTCACTCTGGGGCCAACGTCCTGACTTTC
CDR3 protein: CASSVAVRDRASHSGANVLTF

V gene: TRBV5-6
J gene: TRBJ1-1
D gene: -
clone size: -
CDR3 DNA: TGTGCCAGCAGCCGCTGGGGGGCGGGGCGGACTGAAGCTTTCTTT
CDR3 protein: CASSRWGAGRTEAFF

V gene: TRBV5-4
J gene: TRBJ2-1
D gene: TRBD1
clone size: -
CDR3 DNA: TGTGCCAGCAGCGGGGGACAGGGACGCCACAATGAGCAGTTCTTC
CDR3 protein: CASSGGQGRHNEQFF

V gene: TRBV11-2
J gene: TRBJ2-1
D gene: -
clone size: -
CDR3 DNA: TGTGCCAGCAGCTTTTCGCGGGGGCCTCGGAATGAGCAGTTCTTC
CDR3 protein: CASSFSRGPRNEQFF

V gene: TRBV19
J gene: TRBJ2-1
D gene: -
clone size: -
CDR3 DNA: TGTGCCAGTAGTATCGGGAACGCAAATGAGCAGTTCTTC
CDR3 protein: CASSIGNANEQFF

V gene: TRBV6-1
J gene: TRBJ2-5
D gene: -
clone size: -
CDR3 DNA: TGTGCCAGCAGTGCCAAACCGGGGCCCCGAGAGACCCAGTACTTC
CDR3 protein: CASSAKPGPRETQYF

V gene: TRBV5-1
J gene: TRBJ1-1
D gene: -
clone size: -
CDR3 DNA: TGCGCCAGCAGAACCATCAGGGGTAGCGGCACTGAAGCTTTCTTT
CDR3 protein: CASRTIRGSGTEAFF

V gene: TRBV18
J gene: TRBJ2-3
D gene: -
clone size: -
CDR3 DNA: TGTGCCAGCTCACCACTTATCGTGACTAGCACAGATACGCAGTATTTT
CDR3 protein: CASSPLIVTSTDTQYF

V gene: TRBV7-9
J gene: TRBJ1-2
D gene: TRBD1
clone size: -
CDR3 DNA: TGTGCCAGCAGCCCGCGAATTCTCAGGGGGCGCATCTATGGCTACACCTTC
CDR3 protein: CASSPRILRGRIYGYTF

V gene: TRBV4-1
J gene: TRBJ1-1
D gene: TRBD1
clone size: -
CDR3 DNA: TGCGCCAGCAGCCGACTGACAGGGAGTATGAACACTGAAGCTTTCTTT
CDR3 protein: CASSRLTGSMNTEAFF

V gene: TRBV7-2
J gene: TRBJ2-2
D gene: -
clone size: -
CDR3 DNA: TGTGCCAGCAGCTTAGTCCGGGGAGGGGAGCTGTTTTTT
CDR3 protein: CASSLVRGGELFF

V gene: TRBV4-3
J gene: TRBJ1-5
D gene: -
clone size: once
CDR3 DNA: TGCGCCAGCAGCCAAGATAAAGGGTTGGGCAGTAGCCAGCCCCAGCATTTT
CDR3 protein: CASSQDKGLGSSQPQHF

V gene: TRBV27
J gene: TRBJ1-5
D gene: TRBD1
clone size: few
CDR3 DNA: TGTGCCAGCAGCACCGGGACAGGGGGATTCCAGCCCCAGCATTTT
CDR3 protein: CASSTGTGGFQPQHF

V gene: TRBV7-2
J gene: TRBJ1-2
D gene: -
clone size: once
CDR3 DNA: TGTGCCAGCAGCTTCCCCGGCAGTTATGGCTACACCTTC
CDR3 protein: CASSFPGSYGYTF

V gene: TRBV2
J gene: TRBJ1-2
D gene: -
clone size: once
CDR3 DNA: TGTGCCAGCACCGGCAGCAACTATGGCTACACCTTC
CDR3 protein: CASTGSNYGYTF

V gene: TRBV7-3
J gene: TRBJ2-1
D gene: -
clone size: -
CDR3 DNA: TGTGCCAGCAGCCCTCGCAGGGGGGCGGAGCAGTTCTTC
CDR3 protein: CASSPRRGAEQFF

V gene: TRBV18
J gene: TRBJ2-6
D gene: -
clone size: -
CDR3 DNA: TGTGCCAGCTCACCACCGTTCTCTGGGGCCAACGTCCTGACTTTC
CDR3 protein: CASSPPFSGANVLTF

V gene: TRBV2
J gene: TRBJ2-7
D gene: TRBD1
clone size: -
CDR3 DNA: TGTGCCAGCAGCCCGGGACAGGGGTCCTACGAGCAGTACTTC
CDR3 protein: CASSPGQGSYEQYF

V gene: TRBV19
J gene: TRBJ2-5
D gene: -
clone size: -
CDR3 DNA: TGTGCCAGTAGTGTGGGACGGAACACTATTATGACCCAGTACTTC
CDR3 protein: CASSVGRNTIMTQYF

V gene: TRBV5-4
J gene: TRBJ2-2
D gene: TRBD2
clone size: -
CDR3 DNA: TGTGCCAGCAGCTTCCTAGCGGGGGTTACCGGGGAGCTGTTTTTT
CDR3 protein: CASSFLAGVTGELFF

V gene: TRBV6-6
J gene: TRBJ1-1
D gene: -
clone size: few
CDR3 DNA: TGTGCCAGCAGGCCTTTGACAGGGAACACTGAAGCTTTCTTT
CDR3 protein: CASRPLTGNTEAFF

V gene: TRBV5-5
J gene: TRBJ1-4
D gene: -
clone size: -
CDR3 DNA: TGTGCCAGCAGCTTCCGAAGGGGGGATAATGAAAAACTGTTTTTT
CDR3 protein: CASSFRRGDNEKLFF

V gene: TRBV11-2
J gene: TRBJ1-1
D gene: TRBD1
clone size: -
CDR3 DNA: TGTGCCAGCAGCTTGGACTACAGGGGGTTGGAGAACACTGAAGCTTTCTTT
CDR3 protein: CASSLDYRGLENTEAFF

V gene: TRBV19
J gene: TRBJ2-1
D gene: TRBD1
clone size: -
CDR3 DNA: TGTGCCAGTAGTTTTTCCGGGACAGGGGGTATCAATGAGCAGTTCTTC
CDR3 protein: CASSFSGTGGINEQFF